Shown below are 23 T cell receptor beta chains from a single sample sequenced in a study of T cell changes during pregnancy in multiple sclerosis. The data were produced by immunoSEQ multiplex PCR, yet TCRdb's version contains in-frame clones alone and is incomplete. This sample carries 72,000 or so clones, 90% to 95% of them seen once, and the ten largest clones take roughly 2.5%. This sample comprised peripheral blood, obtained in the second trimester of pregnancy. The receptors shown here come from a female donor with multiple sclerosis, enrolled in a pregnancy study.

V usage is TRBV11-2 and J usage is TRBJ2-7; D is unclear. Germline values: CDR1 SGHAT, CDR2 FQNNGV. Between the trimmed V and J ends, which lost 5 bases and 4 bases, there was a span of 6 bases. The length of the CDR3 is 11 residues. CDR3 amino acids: CASSPFYEQYF. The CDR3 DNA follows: TGTGCCAGCAGCCCCTTTTACGAGCAGTACTTC.

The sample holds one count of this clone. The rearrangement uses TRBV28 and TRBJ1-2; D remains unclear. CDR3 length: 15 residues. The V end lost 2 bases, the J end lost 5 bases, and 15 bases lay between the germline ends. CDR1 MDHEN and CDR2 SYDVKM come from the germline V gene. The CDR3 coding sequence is TGTGCCAGCAGTTTAAGAGGCAATCTTGGGTATGGCTACACCTTC. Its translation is CASSLRGNLGYGYTF.

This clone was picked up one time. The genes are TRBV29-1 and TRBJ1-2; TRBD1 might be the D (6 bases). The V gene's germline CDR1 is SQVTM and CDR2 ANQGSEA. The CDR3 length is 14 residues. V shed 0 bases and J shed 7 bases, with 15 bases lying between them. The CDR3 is CSVEDLRGGFGYTF. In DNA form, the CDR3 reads TGCAGCGTTGAAGACCTTCGAGGGGGTTTTGGCTACACCTTC. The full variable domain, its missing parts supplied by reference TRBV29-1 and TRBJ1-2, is SAVISQKPSRDICQRGTSLTIQCQVDSQVTMMFWYRQQPGQSLTLIATANQGSEATYESGFVIDKFPISRPNLTFSTLTVSNMSPEDSSIYLCSVEDLRGGFGYTFGSGTRLTVV.

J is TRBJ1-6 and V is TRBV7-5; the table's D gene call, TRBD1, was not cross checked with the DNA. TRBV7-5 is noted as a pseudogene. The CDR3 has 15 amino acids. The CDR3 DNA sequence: TGTGCCAGAAGTCAGAGGGGGCGATATAATTCACCCCTCCACTTT. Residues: CARSQRGRYNSPLHF.

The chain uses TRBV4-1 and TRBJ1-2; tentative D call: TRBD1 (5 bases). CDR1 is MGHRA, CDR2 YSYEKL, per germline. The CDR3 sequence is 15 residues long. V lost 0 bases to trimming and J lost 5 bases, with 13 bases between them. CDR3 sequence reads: CASSQEDGAGYGYTF. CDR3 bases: TGCGCCAGCAGCCAAGAGGACGGGGCGGGGTATGGCTACACCTTC.

The CDR3 DNA follows: TGTGCCAGCAAGCGGGCGGGGTGGGATGAGCAGTTCTTC. The encoded protein is CASKRAGWDEQFF. The chain links TRBV11-2 to TRBJ2-1; possibly TRBD2 for D (6 bases). This CDR3 has 13 amino acids. Per the germline V gene, CDR1 is SGHAT and CDR2 is FQNNGV. With 7 bases removed from V and 8 bases from J, the gap between germline ends came to 15 bases.

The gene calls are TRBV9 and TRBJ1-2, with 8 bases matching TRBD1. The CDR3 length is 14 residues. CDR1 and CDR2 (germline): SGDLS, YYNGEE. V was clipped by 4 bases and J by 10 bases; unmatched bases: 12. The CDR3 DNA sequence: TGTGCCAGCAGCCCCAGGACAGGGTGGTCTGTCTACACCTTC. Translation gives CASSPRTGWSVYTF.

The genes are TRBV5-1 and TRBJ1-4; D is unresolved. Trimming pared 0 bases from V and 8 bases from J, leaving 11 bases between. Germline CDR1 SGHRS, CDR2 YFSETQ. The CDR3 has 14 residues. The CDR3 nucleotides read TGCGCCAGCAGCTTGGTTGCGGGAGGGGAAAAACTGTTTTTT. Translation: CASSLVAGGEKLFF.

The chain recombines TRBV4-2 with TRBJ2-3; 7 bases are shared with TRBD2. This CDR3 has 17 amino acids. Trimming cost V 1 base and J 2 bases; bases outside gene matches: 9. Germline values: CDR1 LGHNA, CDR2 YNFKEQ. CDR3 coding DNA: TGTGCCAGCAGCCAAGCTCCTAGCGGCCTCGCCACAGATACGCAGTATTTT. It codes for CASSQAPSGLATDTQYF.

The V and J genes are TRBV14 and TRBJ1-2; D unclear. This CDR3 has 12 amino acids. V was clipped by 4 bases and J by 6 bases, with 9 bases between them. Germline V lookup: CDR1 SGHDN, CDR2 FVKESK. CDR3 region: CASSREYHGYTF. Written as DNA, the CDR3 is TGTGCCAGCAGCCGAGAATATCATGGCTACACCTTC.

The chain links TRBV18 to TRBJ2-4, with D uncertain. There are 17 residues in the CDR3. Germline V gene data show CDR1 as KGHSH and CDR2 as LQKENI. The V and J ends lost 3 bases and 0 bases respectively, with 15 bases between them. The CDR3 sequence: CASSPARSALAKNIQYF. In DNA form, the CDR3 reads TGTGCCAGCTCACCGGCGAGGAGTGCGCTAGCCAAAAACATTCAGTACTTC.

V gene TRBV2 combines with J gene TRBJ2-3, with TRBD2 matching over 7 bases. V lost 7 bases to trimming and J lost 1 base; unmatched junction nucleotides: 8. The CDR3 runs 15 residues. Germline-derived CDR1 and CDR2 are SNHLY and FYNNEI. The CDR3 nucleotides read TGTGCCAGCAACCCCCTCAGCGGGGGCACAGATACGCAGTATTTT. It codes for CASNPLSGGTDTQYF.

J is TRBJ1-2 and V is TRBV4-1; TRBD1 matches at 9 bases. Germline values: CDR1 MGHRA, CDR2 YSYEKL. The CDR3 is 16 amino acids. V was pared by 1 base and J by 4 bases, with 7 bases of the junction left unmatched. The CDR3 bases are TGCGCCAGCAGCCAAGTCGGGACAGGGAAGTTCTATGGCTACACCTTC. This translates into CASSQVGTGKFYGYTF.

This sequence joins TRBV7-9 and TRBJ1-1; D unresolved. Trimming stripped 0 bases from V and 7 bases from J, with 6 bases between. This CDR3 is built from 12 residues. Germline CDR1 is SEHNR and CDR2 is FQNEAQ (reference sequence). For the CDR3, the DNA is TGTGCCAGCAGCTTAGCCTACAGTGAAGCTTTCTTT. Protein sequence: CASSLAYSEAFF.

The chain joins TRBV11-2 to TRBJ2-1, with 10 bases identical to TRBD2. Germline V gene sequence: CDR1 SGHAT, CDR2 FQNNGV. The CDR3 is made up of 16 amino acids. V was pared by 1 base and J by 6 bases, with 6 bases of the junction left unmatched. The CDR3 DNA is TGTGCCAGCAGCTTAGGAGCGGGGGGGGCCCGCAATGAGCAGTTCTTC. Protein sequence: CASSLGAGGARNEQFF.

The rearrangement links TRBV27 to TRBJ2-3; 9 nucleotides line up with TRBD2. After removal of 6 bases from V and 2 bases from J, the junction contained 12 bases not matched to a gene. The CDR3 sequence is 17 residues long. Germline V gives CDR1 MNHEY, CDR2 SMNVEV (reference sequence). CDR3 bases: TGTGCCAGCAGCCGCCACCGGCGCGGGGGGGCCACAGATACGCAGTATTTT. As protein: CASSRHRRGGATDTQYF.

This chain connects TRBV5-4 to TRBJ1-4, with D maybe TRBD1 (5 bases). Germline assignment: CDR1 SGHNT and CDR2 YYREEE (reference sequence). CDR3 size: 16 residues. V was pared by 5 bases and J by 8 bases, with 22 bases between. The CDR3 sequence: CASSLGGMGLKEKLFF. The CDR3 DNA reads TGTGCCAGCAGTCTAGGAGGGATGGGGCTGAAGGAAAAACTGTTTTTT.

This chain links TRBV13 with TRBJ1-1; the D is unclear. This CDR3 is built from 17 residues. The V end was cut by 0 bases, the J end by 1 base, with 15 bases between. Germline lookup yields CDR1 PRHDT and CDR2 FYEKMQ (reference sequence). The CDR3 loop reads CASSLGVDVLANTEAFF. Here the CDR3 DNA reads TGTGCCAGCAGCTTAGGGGTTGACGTATTAGCGAACACTGAAGCTTTCTTT.

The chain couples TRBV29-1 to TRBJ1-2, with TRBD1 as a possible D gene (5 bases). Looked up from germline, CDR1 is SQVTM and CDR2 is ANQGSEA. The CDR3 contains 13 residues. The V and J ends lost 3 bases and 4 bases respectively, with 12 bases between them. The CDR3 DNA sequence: TGCAGCGTTGACGTGGGGGGGGGCTATGGCTACACCTTC. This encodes CSVDVGGGYGYTF.

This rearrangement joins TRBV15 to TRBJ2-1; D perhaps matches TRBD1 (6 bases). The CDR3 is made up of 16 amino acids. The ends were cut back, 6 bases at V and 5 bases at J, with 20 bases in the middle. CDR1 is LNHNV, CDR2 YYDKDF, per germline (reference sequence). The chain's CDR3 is CATRTPRAGVNNEQFF. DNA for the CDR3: TGTGCCACCAGAACTCCTCGTGCAGGGGTAAACAATGAGCAGTTCTTC.

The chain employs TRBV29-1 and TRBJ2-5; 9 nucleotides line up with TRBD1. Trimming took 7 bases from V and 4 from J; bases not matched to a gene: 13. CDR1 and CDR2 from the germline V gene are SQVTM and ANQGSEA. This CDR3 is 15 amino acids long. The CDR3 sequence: CSALRGQGGPETQYF. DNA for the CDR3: TGCAGCGCACTCCGGGGACAGGGCGGCCCAGAGACCCAGTACTTC. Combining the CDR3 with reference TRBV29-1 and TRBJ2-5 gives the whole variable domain SAVISQKPSRDICQRGTSLTIQCQVDSQVTMMFWYRQQPGQSLTLIATANQGSEATYESGFVIDKFPISRPNLTFSTLTVSNMSPEDSSIYLCSALRGQGGPETQYFGPGTRLLVL.

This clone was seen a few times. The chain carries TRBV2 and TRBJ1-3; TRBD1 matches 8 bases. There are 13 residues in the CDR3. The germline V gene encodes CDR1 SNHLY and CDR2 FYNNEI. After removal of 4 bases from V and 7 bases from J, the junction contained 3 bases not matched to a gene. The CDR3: CASSVQGDNTIYF. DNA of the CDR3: TGTGCCAGCAGTGTACAGGGGGATAACACCATATATTTT.

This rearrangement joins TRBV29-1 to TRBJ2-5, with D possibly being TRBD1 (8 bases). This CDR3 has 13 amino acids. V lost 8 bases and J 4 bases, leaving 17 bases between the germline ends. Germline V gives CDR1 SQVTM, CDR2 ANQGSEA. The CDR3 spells CSTYRGEGETQYF. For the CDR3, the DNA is TGCAGCACCTACAGGGGGGAGGGAGAGACCCAGTACTTC.